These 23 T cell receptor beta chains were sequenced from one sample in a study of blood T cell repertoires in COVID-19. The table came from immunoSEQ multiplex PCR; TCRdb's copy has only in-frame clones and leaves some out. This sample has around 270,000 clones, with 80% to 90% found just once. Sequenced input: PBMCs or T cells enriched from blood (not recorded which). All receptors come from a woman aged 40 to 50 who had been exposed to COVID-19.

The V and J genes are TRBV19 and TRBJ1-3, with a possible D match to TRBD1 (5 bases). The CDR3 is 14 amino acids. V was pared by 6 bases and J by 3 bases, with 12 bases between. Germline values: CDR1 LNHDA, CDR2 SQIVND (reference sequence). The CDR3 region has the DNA TGTGCCAGTAGGCGACTAGGGGTTGGAAACACCATATATTTT. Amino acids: CASRRLGVGNTIYF.

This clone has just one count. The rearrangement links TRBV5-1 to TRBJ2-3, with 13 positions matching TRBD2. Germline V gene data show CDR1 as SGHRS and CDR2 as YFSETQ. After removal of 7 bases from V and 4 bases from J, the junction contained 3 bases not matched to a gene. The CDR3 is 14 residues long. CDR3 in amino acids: CASGTSGGADTQYF. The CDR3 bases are TGCGCCAGCGGTACTAGCGGGGGGGCAGATACGCAGTATTTT.

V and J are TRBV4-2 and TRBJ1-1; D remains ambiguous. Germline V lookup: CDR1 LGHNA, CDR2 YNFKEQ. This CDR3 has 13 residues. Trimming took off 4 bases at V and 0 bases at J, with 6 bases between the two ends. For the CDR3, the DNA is TGTGCCAGCAGCCCGACTATGAACACTGAAGCTTTCTTT. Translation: CASSPTMNTEAFF.

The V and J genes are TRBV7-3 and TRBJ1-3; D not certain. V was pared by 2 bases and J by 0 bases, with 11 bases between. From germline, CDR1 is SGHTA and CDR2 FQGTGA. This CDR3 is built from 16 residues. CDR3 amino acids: CASSLGQAGSGNTIYF. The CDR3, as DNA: TGTGCCAGCAGCTTAGGGCAGGCCGGCTCTGGAAACACCATATATTTT.

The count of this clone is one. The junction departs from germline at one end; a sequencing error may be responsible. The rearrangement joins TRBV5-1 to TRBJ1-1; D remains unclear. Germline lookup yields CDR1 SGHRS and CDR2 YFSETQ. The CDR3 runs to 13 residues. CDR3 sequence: CASQITLNTEAFF. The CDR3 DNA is TGTGCCAGCCAAATAACACTGAACACTGAAGCTTTCTTT.

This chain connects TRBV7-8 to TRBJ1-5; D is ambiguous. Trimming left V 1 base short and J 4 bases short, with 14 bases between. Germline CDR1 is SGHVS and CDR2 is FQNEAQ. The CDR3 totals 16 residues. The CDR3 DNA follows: TGTGCCAGCAGCTTAGTACTGCCCGGCGGAAATCAGCCCCAGCATTTT. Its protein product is CASSLVLPGGNQPQHF.

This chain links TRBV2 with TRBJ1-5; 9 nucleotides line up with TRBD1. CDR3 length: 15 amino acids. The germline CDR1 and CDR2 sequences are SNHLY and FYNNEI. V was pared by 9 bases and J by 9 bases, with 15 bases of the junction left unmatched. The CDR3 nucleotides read TGTGCCAGTGAAGATGTAGGGACAGGGTTATGGCCCCAGCATTTT. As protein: CASEDVGTGLWPQHF.

This CDR3 is CASSVEFNRGNTIYF. The CDR3 DNA is TGTGCCAGCAGCGTAGAGTTCAACAGGGGAAACACCATATATTTT. The chain recombines TRBV9 with TRBJ1-3, with D tentatively TRBD1 (5 bases). The CDR3 is 15 residues long. V lost 0 bases, J lost 4 bases, and 11 bases lay in between. Germline V gene sequence: CDR1 SGDLS, CDR2 YYNGEE.

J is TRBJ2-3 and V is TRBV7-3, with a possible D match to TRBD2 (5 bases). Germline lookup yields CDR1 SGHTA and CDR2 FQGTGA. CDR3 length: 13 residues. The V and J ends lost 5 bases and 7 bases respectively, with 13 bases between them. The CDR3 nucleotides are TGTGCCAGCAGCCCCCCGGACTCTTATACGCAGTATTTT. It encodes CASSPPDSYTQYF.

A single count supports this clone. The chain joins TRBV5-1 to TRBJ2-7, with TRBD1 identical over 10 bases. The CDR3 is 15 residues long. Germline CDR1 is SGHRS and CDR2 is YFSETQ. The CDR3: CASSFGTGVGNEQYV. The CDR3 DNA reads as TGTGCCAGCAGCTTTGGGACAGGGGTCGGAAACGAGCAGTACGTC.

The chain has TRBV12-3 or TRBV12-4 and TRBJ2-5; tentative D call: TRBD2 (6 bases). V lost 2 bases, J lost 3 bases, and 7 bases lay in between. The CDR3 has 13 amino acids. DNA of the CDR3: TGTGCCAGCAGTTTAATAGCGGAAGAGACCCAGTACTTC. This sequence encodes CASSLIAEETQYF.

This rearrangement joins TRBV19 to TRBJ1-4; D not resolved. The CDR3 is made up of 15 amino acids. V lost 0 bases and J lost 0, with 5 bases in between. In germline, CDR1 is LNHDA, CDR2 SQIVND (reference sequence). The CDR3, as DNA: TGTGCCAGTAGTATAGACACAGCAACTAATGAAAAACTGTTTTTT. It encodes CASSIDTATNEKLFF. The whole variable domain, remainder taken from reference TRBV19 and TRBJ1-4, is DGGITQSPKYLFRKEGQNVTLSCEQNLNHDAMYWYRQDPGQGLRLIYYSQIVNDFQKGDIAEGYSVSREKKESFPLTVTSAQKNPTAFYLCASSIDTATNEKLFFGSGTQLSVL.

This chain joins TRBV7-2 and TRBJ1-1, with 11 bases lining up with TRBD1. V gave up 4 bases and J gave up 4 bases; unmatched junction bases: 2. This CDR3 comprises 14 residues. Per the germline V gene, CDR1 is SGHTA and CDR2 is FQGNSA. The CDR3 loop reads CASSSGQGATEAFF. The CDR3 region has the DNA TGTGCCAGCAGCTCAGGACAGGGGGCCACTGAAGCTTTCTTT.

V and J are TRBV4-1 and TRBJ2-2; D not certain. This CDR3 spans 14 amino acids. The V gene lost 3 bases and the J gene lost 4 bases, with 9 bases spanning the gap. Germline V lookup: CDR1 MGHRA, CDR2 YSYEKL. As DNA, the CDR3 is TGCGCCAGCAGCCACCCGGTTATCACCGGGGAGCTGTTTTTT. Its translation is CASSHPVITGELFF.

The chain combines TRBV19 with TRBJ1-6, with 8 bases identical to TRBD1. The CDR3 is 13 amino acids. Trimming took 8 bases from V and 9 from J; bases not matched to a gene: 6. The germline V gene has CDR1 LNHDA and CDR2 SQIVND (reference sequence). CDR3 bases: TGTGCCAGTTCGGACAGGGCAACTTCACCCCTCCACTTT. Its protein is CASSDRATSPLHF.

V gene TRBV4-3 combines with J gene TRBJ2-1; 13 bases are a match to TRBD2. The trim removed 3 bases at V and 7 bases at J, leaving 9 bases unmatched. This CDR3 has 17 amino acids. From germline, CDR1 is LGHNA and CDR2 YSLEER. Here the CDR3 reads CASSQIGLAGALNEQFF. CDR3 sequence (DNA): TGCGCCAGCAGCCAGATTGGACTAGCGGGGGCTCTTAATGAGCAGTTCTTC.

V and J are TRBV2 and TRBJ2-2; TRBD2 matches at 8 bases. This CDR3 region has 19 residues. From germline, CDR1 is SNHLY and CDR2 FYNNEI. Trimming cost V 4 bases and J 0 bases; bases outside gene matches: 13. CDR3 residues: CASSAIRRGGYSNTGELFF. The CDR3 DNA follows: TGTGCCAGCAGTGCTATACGACGGGGGGGCTATTCGAACACCGGGGAGCTGTTTTTT. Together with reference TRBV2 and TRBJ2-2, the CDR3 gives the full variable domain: EPEVTQTPSHQVTQMGQEVILRCVPISNHLYFYWYRQILGQKVEFLVSFYNNEISEKSEIFDDQFSVERPDGSNFTLKIRSTKLEDSAMYFCASSAIRRGGYSNTGELFFGEGSRLTVL.

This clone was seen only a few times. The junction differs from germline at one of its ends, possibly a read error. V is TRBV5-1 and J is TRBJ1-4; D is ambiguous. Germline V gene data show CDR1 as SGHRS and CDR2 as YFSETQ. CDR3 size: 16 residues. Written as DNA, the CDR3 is TGTGCCAGCAGCTTGGCCTGGGCCCGGGATCCGGAAAAACTGTTTTTT. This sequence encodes CASSLAWARDPEKLFF.

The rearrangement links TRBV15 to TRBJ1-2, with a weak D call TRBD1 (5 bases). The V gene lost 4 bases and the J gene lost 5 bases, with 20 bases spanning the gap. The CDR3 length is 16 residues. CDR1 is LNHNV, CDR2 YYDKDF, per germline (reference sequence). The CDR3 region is CATSTGNWGGLYGYTF. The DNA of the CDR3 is TGTGCCACCAGCACCGGAAATTGGGGGGGACTTTATGGCTACACCTTC.

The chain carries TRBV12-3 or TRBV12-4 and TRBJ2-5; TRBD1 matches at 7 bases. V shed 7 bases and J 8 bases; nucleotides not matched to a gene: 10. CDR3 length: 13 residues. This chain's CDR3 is CASTIRRGGTQYF. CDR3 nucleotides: TGTGCCAGCACTATTCGCAGAGGGGGCACCCAGTACTTC.

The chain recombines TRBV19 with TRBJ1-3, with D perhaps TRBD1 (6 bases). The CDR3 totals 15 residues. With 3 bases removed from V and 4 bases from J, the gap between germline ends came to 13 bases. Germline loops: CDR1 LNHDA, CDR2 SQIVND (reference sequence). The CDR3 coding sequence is TGTGCCAGTAGTATTGATGGGACACCAGGAAACACCATATATTTT. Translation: CASSIDGTPGNTIYF.

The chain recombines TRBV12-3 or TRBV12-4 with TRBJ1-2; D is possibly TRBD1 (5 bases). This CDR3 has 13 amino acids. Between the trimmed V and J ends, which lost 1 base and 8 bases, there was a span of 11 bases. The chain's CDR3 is CASSLVQGEGYTF. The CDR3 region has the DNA TGTGCCAGCAGTTTAGTCCAGGGTGAAGGCTACACCTTC.

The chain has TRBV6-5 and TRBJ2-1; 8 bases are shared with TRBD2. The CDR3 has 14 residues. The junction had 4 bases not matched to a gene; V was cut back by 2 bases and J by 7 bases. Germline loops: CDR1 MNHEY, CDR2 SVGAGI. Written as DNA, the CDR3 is TGTGCCAGCAGTTACCGGGGGGGTGGAAATGAGCAGTTCTTC. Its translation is CASSYRGGGNEQFF.